This T cell receptor (beta chain) was retrieved from a study of T cell repertoires in cytomegalovirus infection. Turning to the study itself: Both CMV infection and a matching HLA type were indicated by public TCR beta signatures. Broader study findings: Clonotype analysis showed dominance of the ex vivo response by HLA-C-restricted CMV-specific TCR beta clonotypes. Frequencies of public TCR beta families were cumulated, and this identified carriers of CMV plus the relevant HLA.

Germline assignment: CDR1 SGHVS and CDR2 FQNEAQ. The CDR3 length is 17 residues. The V end lost 4 bases, the J end lost 7 bases, and 23 bases lay between the germline ends. This clonotype is deemed medium-sized. What it recognizes is unknown. TCRdb passed the reads through MiXCR, listing each CDR3 protein once. This table holds roughly 200,000 distinct CDR3 sequences, roughly 9.8% found once. The TCR sequence derives from a human donor in good health (CMV status not recorded). Some clones in this sample may be carry-over from other donors' samples. This chain links TRBV7-8 with TRBJ2-1; D not certain. The sample comprised PBMCs. The CDR3 nucleotides are TGTGCCAGCAGCTCCCATGAGCGCCGAGTGAGGTCGAATGAGCAGTTCTTC. Encoded protein: CASSSHERRVRSNEQFF.